Here is one TCR beta chain with its context. Synthesis of TCR beta cDNA was carried out from 500 ng total RNA with a constant-region primer. Three nested multiplex PCR rounds, a slightly modified ARM-PCR method, built the TCR beta libraries. TRBV1-TRBV30 forward primers and a C-beta reverse primer were used in the first two PCR rounds, which each ran for around 11 cycles. TCRdb used MiXCR to reprocess the multiplex PCR reads, holding one entry per CDR3 protein. The table lists 150,000 to 200,000 distinct CDR3 sequences, 65% of them singletons, with around 7.1% in the top ten. CDR3 length: 14 residues. CDR1 is MNHEY, CDR2 SVGEGT, per germline. This entry is derived from a study of tumor-infiltrating lymphocytes in primary liver carcinoma. The overall study: Donors underwent surgery for histopathologically diagnosed primary liver carcinoma.

Germline DNA was extracted alongside blood RNA, which was obtained from unsorted whole blood. The receptor was derived from a woman aged 60-75 years with primary liver carcinoma and hepatitis B virus infection. The sequencing input was peripheral blood. V is TRBV6-2 or TRBV6-3 and J is TRBJ2-5; TRBD2 matches at 8 bases. The CDR3 loop is CVNSSGRGRETQYF. DNA of the CDR3: TGTGTCAACTCCAGCGGGAGAGGGAGGGAGACCCAGTACTTC.